The 16 T cell receptor beta chains given below trace back to one sample, sequenced in a study of cytotoxic CD8 clonotypes in ibrutinib-treated CLL. The protocol was immunoSEQ multiplex PCR, while the TCRdb copy is restricted to in-frame clones and leaves out a portion. Here the sample spans under 30,000 clones, 75% to 80% being singletons. This material consisted of PBMCs, taken after 36 months of ibrutinib treatment. The receptors here all came from a human donor with chronic lymphocytic leukemia.

The gene calls are TRBV7-6 and TRBJ1-1; TRBD1 is a possible D gene (5 bases). Trimming took off 5 bases at V and 3 bases at J, with 25 bases between the two ends. This CDR3 comprises 18 residues. Looked up from germline, CDR1 is SGHVS and CDR2 is FNYEAQ. The CDR3 DNA is TGTGCCAGCAGCCTGATCGGGGCACCGGAGCTTGAGGACACTGAAGCTTTCTTT. Its translation: CASSLIGAPELEDTEAFF. The variable domain in full, with the rest retrieved from reference TRBV7-6 and TRBJ1-1, is GAGVSQSPRYKVTKRGQDVALRCDPISGHVSLYWYRQALGQGPEFLTYFNYEAQQDKSGLPNDRFSAERPEGSISTLTIQRTEQRDSAMYRCASSLIGAPELEDTEAFFGQGTRLTVV.

The J gene is TRBJ2-3, the V gene TRBV7-9; D is uncertain. Germline V gene lookup returns CDR1 SEHNR and CDR2 FQNEAQ (reference sequence). CDR3 size: 12 residues. Trimming took 5 bases from V and 2 from J, leaving 5 bases between them. The CDR3, as DNA: TGTGCCAGCAGCCCCCCCACAGATACGCAGTATTTT. As protein: CASSPPTDTQYF.

Details on this clone: Relative to the germline gene, one junction end is altered; a read error may explain this. CDR3 region: CSVEGTVLPYEQYF. CDR3 bases: TGCAGCGTAGAAGGGACAGTTCTCCCCTACGAGCAGTACTTC. V gene TRBV29-1 combines with J gene TRBJ2-7; 7 bases align to TRBD1. CDR1 and CDR2 from the germline V gene are SQVTM and ANQGSEA. This CDR3 is 14 amino acids long.

V is TRBV27 and J is TRBJ1-1, with D possibly TRBD1 on 5 matching bases. The germline CDR1 and CDR2 sequences are MNHEY and SMNVEV (reference sequence). CDR3 size: 15 residues. Deletions cut 0 bases from V and 3 bases from J, with 11 bases between. CDR3 nucleotide sequence: TGTGCCAGCAGTTTATCGGCAGGGCGATACACTGAAGCTTTCTTT. Its protein is CASSLSAGRYTEAFF.

In this sample, this clone turned up a few times. This rearrangement joins TRBV6-5 to TRBJ2-7, with D tentatively TRBD2 (6 bases). The CDR3 sequence is 15 residues long. Germline CDR1 and CDR2: MNHEY and SVGAGI. V was trimmed by 6 bases and J by 3 bases, leaving 18 bases between them. This chain's CDR3 is CASSQEGQGVYEQYF. DNA for the CDR3: TGTGCCAGCAGCCAGGAGGGGCAGGGCGTCTACGAGCAGTACTTC.

The chain couples TRBV5-1 to TRBJ1-4; maybe TRBD1 (6 bases). The V gene's germline CDR1 is SGHRS and CDR2 YFSETQ. This CDR3 is built from 15 residues. V lost 4 bases, J lost 8 bases, and 18 bases lay in between. CDR3: CASSPRHRAGEKLFF. The CDR3 DNA follows: TGCGCCAGCAGCCCACGGCACAGGGCGGGCGAAAAACTGTTTTTT.

V and J are TRBV7-8 and TRBJ2-1, with 8 bases that match TRBD2. The CDR3 is 15 residues long. Germline CDR1 reads SGHVS; CDR2 reads FQNEAQ. The trim removed 3 bases at V and 3 bases at J, leaving 4 bases unmatched. The CDR3 DNA sequence: TGTGCCAGCAGCTTTGCGGGGGGACACTACAATGAGCAGTTCTTC. Translation gives CASSFAGGHYNEQFF. Variable domain in full (rest from reference TRBV7-8 and TRBJ2-1): GAGVSQSPRYKVAKRGQDVALRCDPISGHVSLFWYQQALGQGPEFLTYFQNEAQLDKSGLPSDRFFAERPEGSVSTLKIQRTQQEDSAVYLCASSFAGGHYNEQFFGPGTRLTVL.

This clone was seen only once. The chain combines TRBV7-6 with TRBJ2-7, with D tentatively TRBD2 (5 bases). The length of the CDR3 is 14 residues. V lost 1 base and J lost 0, with 7 bases in between. Germline V gene lookup returns CDR1 SGHVS and CDR2 FNYEAQ. CDR3 sequence reads: CASSLDRGSYEQYF. As DNA, the CDR3 is TGTGCCAGCAGCTTAGACCGGGGCTCCTACGAGCAGTACTTC.

The rearrangement uses TRBV6-5 and TRBJ1-2; 9 bases are a match to TRBD1. Germline CDR1 and CDR2: MNHEY and SVGAGI. The CDR3 runs 14 residues. J was trimmed by 4 bases and V by 8 bases; bases with no gene match: 8. Here the CDR3 DNA reads TGTGCCAGCGGTACCGGGACAGGGATCTATGGCTACACCTTC. It codes for CASGTGTGIYGYTF.

By sample fraction, this clone is medium-sized. The J gene is TRBJ1-1, the V gene TRBV9; D possibly corresponds to TRBD1 (5 bases). Germline CDR1 and CDR2: SGDLS and YYNGEE. The V and J ends lost 3 bases and 3 bases respectively, with 21 bases between them. This CDR3 spans 17 amino acids. CDR3 residues: CASSASGTEVLDTEAFF. The CDR3, as DNA: TGTGCCAGCAGCGCATCCGGGACCGAGGTGTTAGACACTGAAGCTTTCTTT.

J is TRBJ2-1 and V is TRBV7-3; tentatively, D is TRBD1 (6 bases). The CDR3 length is 18 residues. Germline V gives CDR1 SGHTA, CDR2 FQGTGA. Trimming pared 3 bases from V and 5 bases from J, leaving 23 bases between. CDR3 sequence: CASSFLKLEQGRNNEQFF. In DNA, the CDR3 is TGTGCCAGCAGCTTCCTTAAACTGGAGCAGGGGAGAAACAATGAGCAGTTCTTC.

J is TRBJ1-1 and V is TRBV5-1; D unresolved. Germline assignment: CDR1 SGHRS and CDR2 YFSETQ. CDR3 length: 14 amino acids. V was cut by 4 bases and J by 1 base, with 11 bases left in between. CDR3 in amino acids: CASSEREQNTEAFF. In nucleotides, the CDR3 is TGCGCCAGCAGCGAGCGGGAACAGAACACTGAAGCTTTCTTT.

The chain links TRBV4-1 to TRBJ2-7, with TRBD2 identical over 12 bases. V lost 4 bases and J lost 0; bases outside the gene matches: 4. The germline gives CDR1 MGHRA, CDR2 YSYEKL. CDR3 size: 16 residues. This CDR3 reads CASSPLAGGGSYEQYF. The CDR3 DNA is TGCGCCAGCAGCCCCCTAGCGGGGGGGGGCTCCTACGAGCAGTACTTC.

V is TRBV9 and J is TRBJ1-1, with 7 bases fitting TRBD1. Germline V gene data show CDR1 as SGDLS and CDR2 as YYNGEE. Trimming removed 5 bases from V and 3 bases from J; junction bases left unmatched: 7. The CDR3 consists of 14 residues. In nucleotides, the CDR3 is TGTGCCAGCAGTGCGACAGGGTACGACACTGAAGCTTTCTTT. Amino acid sequence: CASSATGYDTEAFF. The full variable domain, rest sourced from reference TRBV9 and TRBJ1-1, is DSGVTQTPKHLITATGQRVTLRCSPRSGDLSVYWYQQSLDQGLQFLIQYYNGEERAKGNILERFSAQQFPDLHSELNLSSLELGDSALYFCASSATGYDTEAFFGQGTRLTVV.

The V gene is TRBV13, the J gene TRBJ1-1; the D gene is possibly TRBD1 (5 bases). Germline CDR1 and CDR2: PRHDT and FYEKMQ (reference sequence). There are 18 residues in the CDR3. V gave up 4 bases and J gave up 4 bases, with 25 bases separating them. CDR3 nucleotides: TGTGCCAGCAGCTCGGGACCGGAAGAAGTCGCTTGGGGCACTGAAGCTTTCTTT. Translated, it gives CASSSGPEEVAWGTEAFF.

In regard to this clone: A junction end diverges from the germline sequence, so it may reflect a read error. The CDR3 coding sequence is TGTGCCAGCAGCTTAGTCGTTTCCTCCGAGCAGTACTTC. This gives the protein CASSLVVSSEQYF. V is TRBV5-4 and J is TRBJ2-7; unclear D gene. The CDR3 has 13 amino acids. Germline V gives CDR1 SGHNT, CDR2 YYREEE (reference sequence).